The entry that follows covers one T cell receptor beta chain sequence. This clonotype was seen repeatedly, ten times or more. Its antigen specificity is not known. No much larger clone is present one base from it, and per-base qualities are unavailable. This entry belongs to a study of molecular identifiers for immune sequencing clone quantification listed by TCRdb under 2018. Looking at the study overall: For a replicate experiment, RNA from around 20,000 or 100,000 naive CD8 T cells was divided into five aliquots, of which four were sequenced. This methods study used CD8 T cells to benchmark TCR RNA copy counting and molecular-identifier clustering-based TCR repertoire sequencing (MIDCIRS). Here is what the overall study found, with its caveats: The sizes of highly expanded clones could end up underestimated when identical TCR molecules share a barcode. The naive libraries included spiked-in Jurkat TCR RNA (roughly nine copies' worth), and this Jurkat TCR RNA is not part of the donor repertoire. When barcode sub-clustering was omitted, TCR diversity was inflated by chimeric consensus sequences, with chimeras reaching as high as 47%. About three recovered TCR RNA copies per cell were obtained by modeling, versus approximately 10 by digital PCR, implying a capture efficiency of 30% to 35%. Spiked-in Jurkat TCR RNA equal to a single cell's worth was reported to be detectable even within 1,100,000 naive CD8 T cells. Clones above 20 RNA copies held over 99% of molecules in CMV-specific effector cells but under 1% in naive cells.

Library preparation employed PCR. Instrument on record: Illumina HiSeq 4000. Bulk TCR libraries were generated as previously described, with the TCR primers listed in Table S5 used. Total RNA was purified with the Qiagen AllPrep DNA/RNA kit. Before analysis, reads from multiple sequencing runs of one library were combined. The paper's processing steps were these. Reads were retained only if their TCR constant sequence matched exactly, and those retained reads were trimmed to 150 nt and grouped according to their 12-nt molecular barcodes. Reads in each barcode group were sub-clustered using a 15% Levenshtein threshold, and a quality-weighted consensus sequence was built for each RNA molecule. Non-functional sequences were filtered out, along with any lower-count sequence sitting one edit away from another sequence. Barcode sub-clusters with fewer than 20% of the maximum read count were removed, based on fitting two negative binomial distributions. TCRdb applied fastp at Q25 and MiXCR to the public reads, then kept only in-frame beta chains. Entries that share a CDR3 protein sequence are merged under the most common genes and DNA. The V and J calls here are based on TCRdb, not the publication. The sample yields about 640,000 distinct CDR3 sequences; 20% were counted once. The top ten constitute 0.85% to 0.9% of the sample.

Ends trimmed: V by 1 base, J by 4 bases; bases unmatched to a gene: 7. CDR1 and CDR2, looked up from the germline V gene (reference sequence), are DFQATT and SNEGSKA. Inclusive of the bounding cysteine and phenylalanine, the CDR3 is 15 residues long. The DNA shown is the 45-base CDR3, in frame from base 1. Libraries of naive CD8 T cells were built from approximately 20,000 to 1,000,000 sorted cells, with 10%, 30% or 50% of the purified RNA used. Naive CD8 T cells, defined as CD8+CD4-CCR7+CD45RA+, were FACS-sorted into RLT Plus buffer on a BD FACSAria II. To test detection sensitivity, Jurkat RNA equal to under 13 TCR copies was added to samples of roughly 18,000-1,100,000 naive CD8 T cells. CD8 T cells were enriched with RosetteSep CD8+ T Cell Enrichment Cocktail and Ficoll-Paque, followed by ACK red cell lysis.

The source is a human donor in good health. Some libraries in this study had Jurkat cell RNA spiked in. Sequencing was done on a sample of naive CD8+ T cells from blood, with Jurkat cell RNA spiked in. The cell subset or site label on this specimen signifies: FACS-sorted CD8+CD4-CCR7+CD45RA+ naive T cells. Here the chain combines TRBV20-1 and TRBJ2-3, with 8 bases in between that match TRBD2. The base sequence is TGCAGTGCTAGAGCGCCGGCGGGAGGCCCAGATACGCAGTATTTT. It translates to CSARAPAGGPDTQYF.